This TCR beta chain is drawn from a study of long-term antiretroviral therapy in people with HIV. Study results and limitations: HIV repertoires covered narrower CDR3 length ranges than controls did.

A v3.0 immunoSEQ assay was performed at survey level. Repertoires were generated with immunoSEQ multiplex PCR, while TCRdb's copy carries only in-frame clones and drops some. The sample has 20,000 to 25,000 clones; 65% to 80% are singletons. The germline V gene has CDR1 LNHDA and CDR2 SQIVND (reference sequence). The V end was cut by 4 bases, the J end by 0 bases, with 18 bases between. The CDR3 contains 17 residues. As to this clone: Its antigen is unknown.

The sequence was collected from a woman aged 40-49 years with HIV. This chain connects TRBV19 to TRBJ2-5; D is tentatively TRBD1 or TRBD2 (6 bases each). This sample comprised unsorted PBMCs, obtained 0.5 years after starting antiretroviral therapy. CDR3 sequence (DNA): TGTGCCAGTAGTACGGGACAAAGCCGGGGGTACCAAGAGACCCAGTACTTC. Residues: CASSTGQSRGYQETQYF.